A single sample gave rise to the 5 T cell receptor beta chains below, sequenced in a study of OX40 agonist ivuxolimab in advanced cancers. Produced via immunoSEQ multiplex PCR; TCRdb's table is partial and in-frame only. The sample has some 21,000 clones, about 83% seen once; the top ten hold approximately 56%. Sequencing was performed on CD4+ or CD8+ T cells sorted from blood, taken in a trial of the OX40 agonist ivuxolimab. Receptors were obtained from an adult with an advanced solid tumor such as melanoma, head and neck, liver or kidney cancer.

The V call is TRBV29-1, the J call TRBJ1-2; D gene ambiguous. The germline V gene has CDR1 SQVTM and CDR2 ANQGSEA. The CDR3 contains 13 residues. The V end was cut by 7 bases, the J end by 8 bases, with 20 bases between. CDR3 nucleotide sequence: TGCAGCGCCGAGGGCAGGTTAAACAACGGCTACACCTTC. Its protein product is CSAEGRLNNGYTF.

The V call is TRBV25-1, the J call TRBJ2-2; D remains ambiguous. The germline V and J ends were trimmed by 1 base and 2 bases, with 5 bases remaining between them. Germline CDR1 reads MGHDK; CDR2 reads SYGVNS. The CDR3 extends over 14 amino acids. The CDR3 here is CASSEWKNTGELFF. The CDR3 coding sequence is TGTGCCAGCAGTGAATGGAAAAACACCGGGGAGCTGTTTTTT. Using reference TRBV25-1 and TRBJ2-2 for the parts outside the CDR3, the full variable domain is EADIYQTPRYLVIGTGKKITLECSQTMGHDKMYWYQQDPGMELHLIHYSYGVNSTEKGDLSSESTVSRIRTEHFPLTLESARPSHTSQYLCASSEWKNTGELFFGEGSRLTVL.

V usage is TRBV29-1 and J usage is TRBJ2-2; D may be TRBD2 (6 bases). V was clipped by 2 bases and J by 1 base, with 11 bases between them. CDR3 length: 15 residues. From germline, CDR1 is SQVTM and CDR2 ANQGSEA. This chain's CDR3 is CSVESRDLNTGELFF. The CDR3 DNA follows: TGCAGCGTTGAATCCCGGGACTTGAACACCGGGGAGCTGTTTTTT.

This rearrangement joins TRBV19 to TRBJ1-2, with 9 positions matching TRBD1. From germline, CDR1 is LNHDA and CDR2 SQIVND (reference sequence). This CDR3 region has 15 residues. The junction had 8 bases not matched to a gene; V was cut back by 5 bases and J by 4 bases. The CDR3 DNA is TGTGCCAGTAGTGCGGGGACAGGGCCGTCCTATGGCTACACCTTC. It translates to CASSAGTGPSYGYTF.

The chain employs TRBV29-1 and TRBJ2-7; a weak D match, TRBD2 (5 bases). CDR1 and CDR2 from the germline V gene are SQVTM and ANQGSEA. The CDR3 extends over 15 amino acids. Trimming stripped 2 bases from V and 3 bases from J, with 17 bases between. CDR3 sequence (DNA): TGCAGCGTTGAAACAGAGGAGGCAGTCAACTACGAGCAGTACTTC. This sequence encodes CSVETEEAVNYEQYF.